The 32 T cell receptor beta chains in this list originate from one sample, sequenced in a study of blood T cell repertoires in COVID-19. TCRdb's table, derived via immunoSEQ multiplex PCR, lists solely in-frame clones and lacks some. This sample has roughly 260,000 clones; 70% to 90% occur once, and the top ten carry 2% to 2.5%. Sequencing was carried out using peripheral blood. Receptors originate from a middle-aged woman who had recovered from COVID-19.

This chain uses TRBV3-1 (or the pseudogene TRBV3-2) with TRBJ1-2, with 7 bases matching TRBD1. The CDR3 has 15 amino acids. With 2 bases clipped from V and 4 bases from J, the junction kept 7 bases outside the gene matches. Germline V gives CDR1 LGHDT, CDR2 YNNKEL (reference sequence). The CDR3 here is CASSQNWAGGYGYTF. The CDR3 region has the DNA TGTGCCAGCAGCCAAAATTGGGCAGGGGGCTATGGCTACACCTTC.

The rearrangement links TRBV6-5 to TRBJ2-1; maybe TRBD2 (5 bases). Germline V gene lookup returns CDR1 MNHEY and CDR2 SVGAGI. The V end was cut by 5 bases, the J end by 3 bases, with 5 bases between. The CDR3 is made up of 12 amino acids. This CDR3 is CASSRDYNEQFF. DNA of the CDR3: TGTGCCAGCAGTCGGGACTACAATGAGCAGTTCTTC.

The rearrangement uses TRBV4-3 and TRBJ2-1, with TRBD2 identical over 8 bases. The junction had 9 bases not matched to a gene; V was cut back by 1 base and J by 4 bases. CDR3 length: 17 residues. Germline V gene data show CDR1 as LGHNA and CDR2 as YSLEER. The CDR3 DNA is TGCGCCAGCAGCCAAGGAGGTAGCGGGATTGGTTACAATGAGCAGTTCTTC. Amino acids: CASSQGGSGIGYNEQFF.

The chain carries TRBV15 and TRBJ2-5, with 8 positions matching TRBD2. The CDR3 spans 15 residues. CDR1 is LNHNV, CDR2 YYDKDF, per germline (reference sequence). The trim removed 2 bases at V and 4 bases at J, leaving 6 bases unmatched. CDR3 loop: CATSRPPAGGETQYF. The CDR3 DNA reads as TGTGCCACCAGCAGACCCCCGGCGGGGGGAGAGACCCAGTACTTC.

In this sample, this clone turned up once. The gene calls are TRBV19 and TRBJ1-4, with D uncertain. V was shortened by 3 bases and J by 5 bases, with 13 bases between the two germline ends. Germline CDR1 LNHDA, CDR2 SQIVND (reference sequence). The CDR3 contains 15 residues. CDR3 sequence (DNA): TGTGCCAGTAGTATTGGGATAGGGAGGAATGAAAAACTGTTTTTT. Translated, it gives CASSIGIGRNEKLFF.

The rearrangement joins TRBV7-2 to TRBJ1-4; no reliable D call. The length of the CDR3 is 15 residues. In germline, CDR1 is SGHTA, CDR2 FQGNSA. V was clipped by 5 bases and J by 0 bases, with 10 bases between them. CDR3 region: CASSPRVATNEKLFF. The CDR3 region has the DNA TGTGCCAGCAGCCCCCGGGTGGCAACTAATGAAAAACTGTTTTTT.

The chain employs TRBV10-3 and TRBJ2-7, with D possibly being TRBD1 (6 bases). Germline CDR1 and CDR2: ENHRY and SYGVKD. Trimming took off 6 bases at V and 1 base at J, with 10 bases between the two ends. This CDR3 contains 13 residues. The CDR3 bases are TGTGCCATCAGCCCGGGACAATCCTACGAGCAGTACTTC. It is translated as CAISPGQSYEQYF.

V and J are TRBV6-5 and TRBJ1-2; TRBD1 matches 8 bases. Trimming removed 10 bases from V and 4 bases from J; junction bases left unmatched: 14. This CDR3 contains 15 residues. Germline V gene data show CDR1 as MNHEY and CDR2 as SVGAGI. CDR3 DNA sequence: TGTGCCACCCCTCCCCCAGTCGGACAGGGCTATGGCTACACCTTC. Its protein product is CATPPPVGQGYGYTF.

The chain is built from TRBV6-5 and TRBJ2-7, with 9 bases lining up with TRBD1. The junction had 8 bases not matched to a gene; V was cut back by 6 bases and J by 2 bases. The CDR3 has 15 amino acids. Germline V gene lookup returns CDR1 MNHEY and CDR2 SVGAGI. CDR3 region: CASRAPGTGTYEQYF. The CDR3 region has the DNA TGTGCCAGCAGGGCACCCGGGACAGGGACCTACGAGCAGTACTTC.

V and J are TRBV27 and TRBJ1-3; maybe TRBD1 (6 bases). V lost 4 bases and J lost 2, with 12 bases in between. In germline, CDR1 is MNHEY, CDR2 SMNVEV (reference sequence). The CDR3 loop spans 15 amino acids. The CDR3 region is CASSSTGRTGNTIYF. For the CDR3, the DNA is TGTGCCAGCAGTTCTACAGGGAGAACTGGAAACACCATATATTTT.

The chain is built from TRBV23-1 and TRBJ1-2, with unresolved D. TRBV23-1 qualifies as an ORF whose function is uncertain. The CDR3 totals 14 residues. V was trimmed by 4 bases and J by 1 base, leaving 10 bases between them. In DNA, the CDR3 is TGCGCCAGCAGTCCCCATGGGCTTAACTATGGCTACACCTTC. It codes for CASSPHGLNYGYTF.

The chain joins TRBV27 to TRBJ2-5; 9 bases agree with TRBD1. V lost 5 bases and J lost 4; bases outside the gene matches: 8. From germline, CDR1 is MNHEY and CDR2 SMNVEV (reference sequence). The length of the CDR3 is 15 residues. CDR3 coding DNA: TGTGCCAGCAGTCCCCGACAGGGGGGGCGAGAGACCCAGTACTTC. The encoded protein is CASSPRQGGRETQYF.

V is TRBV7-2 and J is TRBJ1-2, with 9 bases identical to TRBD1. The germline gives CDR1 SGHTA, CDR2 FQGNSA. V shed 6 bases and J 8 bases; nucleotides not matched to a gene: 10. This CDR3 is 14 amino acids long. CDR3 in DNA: TGTGCCAGCAGAAACCCGGGACAGGGTTCGGGCTACACCTTC. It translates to CASRNPGQGSGYTF.

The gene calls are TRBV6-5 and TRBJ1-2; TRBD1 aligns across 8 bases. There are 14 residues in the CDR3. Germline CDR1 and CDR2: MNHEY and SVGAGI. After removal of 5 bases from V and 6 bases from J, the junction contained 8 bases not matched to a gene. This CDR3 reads CASSRTGSRDGYTF. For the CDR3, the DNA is TGTGCCAGCAGTCGGACAGGGAGTAGGGATGGCTACACCTTC.

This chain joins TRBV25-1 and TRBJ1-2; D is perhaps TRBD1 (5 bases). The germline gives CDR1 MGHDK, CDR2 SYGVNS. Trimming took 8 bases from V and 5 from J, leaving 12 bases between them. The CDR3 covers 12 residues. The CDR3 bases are TGTGCCAGCCTTGACAGTTTATATGGCTACACCTTC. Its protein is CASLDSLYGYTF.

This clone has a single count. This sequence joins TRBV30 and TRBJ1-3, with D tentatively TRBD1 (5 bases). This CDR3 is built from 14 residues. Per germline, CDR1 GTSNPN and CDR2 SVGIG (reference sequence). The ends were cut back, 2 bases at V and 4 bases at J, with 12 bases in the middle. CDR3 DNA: TGTGCCTGGAGTCAGCCAGGGCACGGAAACACCATATATTTT. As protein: CAWSQPGHGNTIYF.

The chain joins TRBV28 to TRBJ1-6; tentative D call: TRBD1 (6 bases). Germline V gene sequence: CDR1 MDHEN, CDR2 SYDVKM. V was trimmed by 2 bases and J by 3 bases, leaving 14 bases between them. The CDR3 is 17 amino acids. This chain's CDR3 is CASSLTRQELYNSPLHF. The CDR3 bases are TGTGCCAGCAGTTTAACCCGACAGGAACTCTATAATTCACCCCTCCACTTT.

CDR3 amino acids: CASSYRDSYNEQFF. CDR3 DNA: TGTGCCAGCAGTTACAGAGACTCCTACAATGAGCAGTTCTTC. The gene calls are TRBV6-2 or TRBV6-3 and TRBJ2-1; no clear D. V dropped 2 bases and J dropped 0 bases, with 5 bases sitting between them. CDR3 length equals 14 residues. The germline V gene has CDR1 MNHEY and CDR2 SVGEGT.

This chain's CDR3 is CASSVGHTFEQYF. The CDR3 nucleotides read TGTGCCAGCTCGGTAGGACACACTTTCGAGCAGTACTTC. The chain links TRBV11-2 to TRBJ2-7, with a possible D match to TRBD1 (5 bases). Germline-derived CDR1 and CDR2 are SGHAT and FQNNGV. The CDR3 covers 13 residues. V was pared by 8 bases and J by 6 bases, with 17 bases between.

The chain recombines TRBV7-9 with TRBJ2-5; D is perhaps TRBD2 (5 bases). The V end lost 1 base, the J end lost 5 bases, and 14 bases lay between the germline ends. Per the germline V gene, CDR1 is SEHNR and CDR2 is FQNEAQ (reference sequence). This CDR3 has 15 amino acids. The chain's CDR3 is CASSLDLSVSETQYF. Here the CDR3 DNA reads TGTGCCAGCAGCTTAGATCTTAGCGTCAGTGAGACCCAGTACTTC.

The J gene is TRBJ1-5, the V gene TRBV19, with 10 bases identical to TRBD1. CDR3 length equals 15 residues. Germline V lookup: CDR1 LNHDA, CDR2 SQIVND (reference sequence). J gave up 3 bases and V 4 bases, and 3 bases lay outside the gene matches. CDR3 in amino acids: CASSKGQGNNQPQHF. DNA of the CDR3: TGTGCCAGTAGTAAGGGACAGGGGAACAATCAGCCCCAGCATTTT.

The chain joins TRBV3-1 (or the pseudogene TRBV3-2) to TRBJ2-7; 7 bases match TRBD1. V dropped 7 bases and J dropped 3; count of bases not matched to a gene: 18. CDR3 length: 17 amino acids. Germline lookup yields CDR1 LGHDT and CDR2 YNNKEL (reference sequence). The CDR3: CASTLSGRGSPNYEQYF. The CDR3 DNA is TGTGCCAGCACCCTGAGTGGCAGGGGGTCCCCAAACTACGAGCAGTACTTC.

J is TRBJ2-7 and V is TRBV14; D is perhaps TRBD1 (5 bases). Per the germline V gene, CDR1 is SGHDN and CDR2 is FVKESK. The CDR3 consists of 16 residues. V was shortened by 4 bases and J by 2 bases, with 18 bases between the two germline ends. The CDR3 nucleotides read TGTGCCAGCAGCCTAGGTGGCAGGGCCGTTCCCTACGAGCAGTACTTC. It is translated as CASSLGGRAVPYEQYF.

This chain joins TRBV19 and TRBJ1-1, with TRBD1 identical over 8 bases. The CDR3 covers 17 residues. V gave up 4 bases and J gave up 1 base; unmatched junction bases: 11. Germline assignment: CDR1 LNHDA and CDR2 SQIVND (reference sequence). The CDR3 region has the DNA TGTGCCAGTAGTAAAAGAGGGGCGACAGGGGCGAACACTGAAGCTTTCTTT. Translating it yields CASSKRGATGANTEAFF.

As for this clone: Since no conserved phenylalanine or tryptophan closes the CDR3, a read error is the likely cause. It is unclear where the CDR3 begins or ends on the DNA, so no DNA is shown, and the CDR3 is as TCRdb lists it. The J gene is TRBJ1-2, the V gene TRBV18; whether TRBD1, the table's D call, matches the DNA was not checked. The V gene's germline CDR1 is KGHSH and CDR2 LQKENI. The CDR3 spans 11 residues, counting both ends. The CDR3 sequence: CASSPGGQIQI.

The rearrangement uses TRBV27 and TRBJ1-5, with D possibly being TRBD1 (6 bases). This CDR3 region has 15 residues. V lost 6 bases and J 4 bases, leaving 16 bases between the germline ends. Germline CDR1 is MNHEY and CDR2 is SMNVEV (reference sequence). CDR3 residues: CASRPAGGVNQPQHF. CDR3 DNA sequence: TGTGCCAGCAGGCCAGCGGGGGGCGTAAATCAGCCCCAGCATTTT.

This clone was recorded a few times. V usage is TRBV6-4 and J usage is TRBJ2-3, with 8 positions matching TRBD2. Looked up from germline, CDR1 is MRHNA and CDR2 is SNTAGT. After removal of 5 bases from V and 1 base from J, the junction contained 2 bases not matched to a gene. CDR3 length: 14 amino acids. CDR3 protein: CASSPTSGTDTQYF. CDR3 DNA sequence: TGTGCCAGCAGTCCGACTAGCGGCACAGATACGCAGTATTTT.

CDR3 protein: CQKHQDIYEQYF. Here the CDR3 DNA reads TGTCAAAAACACCAGGACATTTACGAGCAGTACTTC. The rearrangement joins TRBV7-9 to TRBJ2-7; D is perhaps TRBD1 (5 bases). CDR3 size: 12 residues. Germline CDR1 reads SEHNR; CDR2 reads FQNEAQ (reference sequence).

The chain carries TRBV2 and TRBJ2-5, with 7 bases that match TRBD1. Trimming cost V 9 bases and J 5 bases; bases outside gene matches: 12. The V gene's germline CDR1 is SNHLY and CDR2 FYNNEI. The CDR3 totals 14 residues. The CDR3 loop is CASHDRVASETQYF. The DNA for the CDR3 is TGTGCCAGTCACGACAGGGTGGCATCGGAGACCCAGTACTTC.

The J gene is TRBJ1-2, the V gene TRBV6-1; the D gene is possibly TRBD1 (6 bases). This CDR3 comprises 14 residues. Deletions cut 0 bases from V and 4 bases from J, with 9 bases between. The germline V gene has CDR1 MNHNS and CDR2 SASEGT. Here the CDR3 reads CASSEALTGYGYTF. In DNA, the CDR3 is TGTGCCAGCAGTGAAGCCCTGACAGGCTATGGCTACACCTTC.

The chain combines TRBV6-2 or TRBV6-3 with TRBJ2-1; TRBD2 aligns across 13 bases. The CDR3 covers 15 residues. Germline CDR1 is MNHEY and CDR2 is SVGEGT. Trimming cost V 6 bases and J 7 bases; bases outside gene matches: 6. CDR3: CASSLTSGRFNEQFF. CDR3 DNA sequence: TGTGCCAGCAGCCTGACTAGCGGGAGGTTTAATGAGCAGTTCTTC.

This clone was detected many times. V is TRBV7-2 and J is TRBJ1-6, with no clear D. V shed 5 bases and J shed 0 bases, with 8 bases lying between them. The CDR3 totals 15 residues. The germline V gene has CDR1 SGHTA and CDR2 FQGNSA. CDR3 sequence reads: CASSVESSYNSPLHF. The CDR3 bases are TGTGCCAGCAGCGTCGAGAGCTCCTATAATTCACCCCTCCACTTT.